This T cell receptor (beta chain) was sequenced in a study of blood T cell repertoires in COVID-19. V was shortened by 0 bases and J by 4 bases, with 9 bases between the two germline ends. The CDR3 is 14 residues long. The germline V gene has CDR1 MDHEN and CDR2 SYDVKM. Profiled with immunoSEQ multiplex PCR; TCRdb holds only in-frame clones, not every one. The sample lists more than 250,000 clones; 87% were seen once. The rearrangement uses TRBV28 and TRBJ1-2; perhaps TRBD1 as D (5 bases). The sequenced sample consisted of peripheral blood. The receptor comes from a man over 45 with active or convalescent COVID-19. This CDR3 is CASSLWQGLYGYTF. The CDR3 DNA is TGTGCCAGCAGTTTATGGCAGGGCCTCTATGGCTACACCTTC.